This T cell receptor (beta chain) was sequenced for a study of blood T cell repertoires in COVID-19. Study overall: PBMCs, B-cell-depleted T cells, or T cells provided the cDNA or gDNA that made up the material.

In the source study's methods: How many nucleated cells were present was estimated from reference gene primer amplification. Measured with immunoSEQ multiplex PCR; TCRdb has only the in-frame clones, and not every one. V, J and clone size are those of that table, while D and trimming were read from the DNA. The sample carries 110,000 to 150,000 clones, roughly 77% recorded once. Followed over time, Seattle patients had been enrolled while infection was active. Trimming pared 3 bases from V and 0 bases from J, leaving 9 bases between. The CDR3 extends over 14 amino acids. In germline, CDR1 is GTSNPN, CDR2 SVGIG (reference sequence).

Sequencing used peripheral blood. This sequence was found in a woman in her 70s with COVID-19, enrolled during active disease. The chain joins TRBV30 to TRBJ1-5, with D unclear. CDR3 coding DNA: TGTGCCTGGAGCCGGGGAGATAGCAATCAGCCCCAGCATTTT. This sequence encodes CAWSRGDSNQPQHF.